This T cell receptor (beta chain) was profiled in a study of human T cells and chemical hapten exposure. In the study overall: Small pooled library volume differences chiefly drove per-sample TCR yield variation.

TCRdb reanalysed the 5' RACE reads using MiXCR and keeps one entry per CDR3 protein. This repertoire shows approximately 150,000 distinct CDR3 sequences, around 4% found once; its top ten account for under 1.5%. RNA extraction used unfractionated whole blood as the source of total RNA. On this clonotype itself: This may be a read error: a much more frequent sequence differs by one nucleotide.

This CDR3 spans 19 amino acids. Trimming cost V 4 bases and J 1 base; bases outside gene matches: 8. From germline, CDR1 is LGHDT and CDR2 YNNKEL (reference sequence). The rearrangement links TRBV3-1 to TRBJ2-3; 16 nucleotides match TRBD2. The sequence was collected from a female donor in good health. The CDR3 DNA follows: TGTGCCAGCAGCCCCGGGACTAGCGGGGGGGGCTACCGCACAGATACGCAGTATTTT. Translated, it gives CASSPGTSGGGYRTDTQYF.